Below, 14 T cell receptor beta chains from the same sample are listed, as sequenced in a study of vaccination effects on CD4 cells after COVID-19. These receptors lack a known antigen. Antigen-specific CD4+ T cell clonotypes were called by their expansion after viral peptide-pool culture in ViraFEST. CD4+ T cells were isolated after less than 13 days of culture. Of the BNT162b2 and mRNA-1273 vaccines, participants received two doses of one or the other. Clones were read by immunoSEQ multiplex PCR, and TCRdb kept only the in-frame ones, dropping some. The table lists around 81,000 clones, 60% to 80% of them singletons. The input for sequencing was CD4+ T cells from PBMCs cultured with HCoV-OC43 spike peptides, taken after COVID-19 vaccination. The sample's subset: HCoV-OC43 spike overlapping peptide pool stimulation. These receptors all stem from a human donor who received a COVID-19 vaccine.

This clone has just a few counts. This chain connects TRBV2 to TRBJ1-5; D uncertain. V shed 7 bases and J shed 0 bases, with 10 bases lying between them. The CDR3 contains 14 residues. CDR1 and CDR2 (germline): SNHLY, FYNNEI. The DNA for the CDR3 is TGTGCCAGCACCGAGCGAGATAGCAATCAGCCCCAGCATTTT. Its protein product is CASTERDSNQPQHF. The full variable domain, its missing parts supplied by reference TRBV2 and TRBJ1-5, is EPEVTQTPSHQVTQMGQEVILRCVPISNHLYFYWYRQILGQKVEFLVSFYNNEISEKSEIFDDQFSVERPDGSNFTLKIRSTKLEDSAMYFCASTERDSNQPQHFGDGTRLSIL.

The chain has TRBV29-1 and TRBJ1-2, with no clear D. V gave up 0 bases and J gave up 4 bases, with 18 bases separating them. The CDR3 extends over 16 amino acids. Per the germline V gene, CDR1 is SQVTM and CDR2 is ANQGSEA. In DNA, the CDR3 is TGCAGCGTTGAAGACCTGGACCCAATCTCCCTCTATGGCTACACCTTC. Its protein is CSVEDLDPISLYGYTF. Together with reference TRBV29-1 and TRBJ1-2, the CDR3 gives the full variable domain: SAVISQKPSRDICQRGTSLTIQCQVDSQVTMMFWYRQQPGQSLTLIATANQGSEATYESGFVIDKFPISRPNLTFSTLTVSNMSPEDSSIYLCSVEDLDPISLYGYTFGSGTRLTVV.

The V gene is TRBV20-1, the J gene TRBJ2-7; 9 positions agree with TRBD2. The CDR3 contains 14 residues. Trimming removed 3 bases from V and 0 bases from J; junction bases left unmatched: 3. Germline V gives CDR1 DFQATT, CDR2 SNEGSKA (reference sequence). The CDR3 DNA sequence: TGCAGTGCTAGTGGGCGGGGGGGCTCCTACGAGCAGTACGTC. This codes for CSASGRGGSYEQYV.

This rearrangement joins TRBV25-1 to TRBJ2-2; maybe TRBD2 (5 bases). This CDR3 is built from 16 residues. The germline V and J ends were trimmed by 3 bases and 3 bases, with 14 bases remaining between them. Germline CDR1 MGHDK, CDR2 SYGVNS. The CDR3 DNA reads TGTGCCAGCAGTGATCCTGGGAGAGGGTACACCGGGGAGCTGTTTTTT. It encodes CASSDPGRGYTGELFF.

The chain is built from TRBV10-3 and TRBJ1-5; D is unclear. The CDR3 is made up of 14 amino acids. Per germline, CDR1 ENHRY and CDR2 SYGVKD. V gave up 0 bases and J gave up 7 bases, with 10 bases separating them. Written as DNA, the CDR3 is TGTGCCATCAGTGAGTCGAAGGGAATGCAGCCCCAGCATTTT. This translates into CAISESKGMQPQHF.

This clone was seen just once. This CDR3 reads CASSQRDTQYF. As DNA, the CDR3 is TGTGCCAGCAGCCAGCGAGATACGCAGTATTTT. V is TRBV28 and J is TRBJ2-3; D is unclear. The CDR3 sequence is 11 residues long. Germline V lookup: CDR1 MDHEN, CDR2 SYDVKM. V was trimmed by 6 bases and J by 5 bases, leaving 6 bases between them.

The gene calls are TRBV4-1 and TRBJ2-1, with 9 bases matching TRBD1. Germline V CDR1 and CDR2: MGHRA, YSYEKL. V shed 2 bases, J shed 9 bases, and the junction held 11 bases outside the gene matches. This CDR3 comprises 16 residues. The chain's CDR3 is CASSQPTGGGEGEQFF. CDR3 nucleotide sequence: TGCGCCAGCAGCCAACCGACAGGGGGTGGGGAGGGTGAGCAGTTCTTC.

V usage is TRBV3-1 (or the pseudogene TRBV3-2) and J usage is TRBJ1-3; D gene ambiguous. CDR3 length: 13 residues. Germline CDR1 is LGHDT and CDR2 is YNNKEL (reference sequence). Trimming took 8 bases from V and 4 from J, leaving 12 bases between them. The CDR3 DNA reads as TGTGCCAGCGTCCACTCCTCAGGAAACACCATATATTTT. As protein: CASVHSSGNTIYF.

The CDR3 loop is CASSQDQGSMNTEAFF. CDR3 in DNA: TGTGCCAGCAGCCAAGATCAGGGCAGCATGAACACTGAAGCTTTCTTT. V gene TRBV14 combines with J gene TRBJ1-1, with D possibly TRBD1 on 5 matching bases. The ends were cut back, 0 bases at V and 0 bases at J, with 11 bases in the middle. CDR3 length: 16 residues. CDR1 and CDR2 (germline): SGHDN, FVKESK.

The V and J genes are TRBV3-1 (or the pseudogene TRBV3-2) and TRBJ1-2; perhaps TRBD1 as D (5 bases). Looked up from germline, CDR1 is LGHDT and CDR2 is YNNKEL (reference sequence). The V end was cut by 0 bases, the J end by 3 bases, with 8 bases between. The CDR3 sequence is 14 residues long. This chain's CDR3 is CASSQEGVYYGYTF. As DNA, the CDR3 is TGTGCCAGCAGCCAAGAAGGGGTTTACTATGGCTACACCTTC.

The V and J genes are TRBV18 and TRBJ2-4, with 7 bases fitting TRBD1. J lost 0 bases, V lost 0 bases, and 5 bases had no gene match. This CDR3 region has 17 residues. The V gene's germline CDR1 is KGHSH and CDR2 LQKENI. The CDR3 bases are TGTGCCAGCTCACCACCATATGAGGGGGCAGCCAAAAACATTCAGTACTTC. Translation: CASSPPYEGAAKNIQYF.

V is TRBV6-1 and J is TRBJ1-3; D possibly corresponds to TRBD1 (6 bases). The CDR3 extends over 15 amino acids. The ends were cut back, 1 base at V and 0 bases at J, with 7 bases in the middle. Germline V gene data show CDR1 as MNHNS and CDR2 as SASEGT. The CDR3 DNA follows: TGTGCCAGCAGTGAAGGGACAGCCTCTGGAAACACCATATATTTT. Protein: CASSEGTASGNTIYF.

The chain joins TRBV7-2 to TRBJ2-6; D unclear. The CDR3 spans 12 residues. The germline V and J ends were trimmed by 2 bases and 7 bases, with 3 bases remaining between them. The germline gives CDR1 SGHTA, CDR2 FQGNSA. CDR3 protein: CASSLSANVLTF. The CDR3 nucleotides are TGTGCCAGCAGCTTAAGTGCCAACGTCCTGACTTTC.

J is TRBJ2-5 and V is TRBV19; 7 bases align to TRBD1. V dropped 5 bases and J dropped 2; count of bases not matched to a gene: 5. This CDR3 is built from 14 residues. In germline, CDR1 is LNHDA, CDR2 SQIVND (reference sequence). The chain's CDR3 is CASSPRGQQETQYF. For the CDR3, the DNA is TGTGCCAGTAGTCCAAGGGGGCAACAAGAGACCCAGTACTTC.